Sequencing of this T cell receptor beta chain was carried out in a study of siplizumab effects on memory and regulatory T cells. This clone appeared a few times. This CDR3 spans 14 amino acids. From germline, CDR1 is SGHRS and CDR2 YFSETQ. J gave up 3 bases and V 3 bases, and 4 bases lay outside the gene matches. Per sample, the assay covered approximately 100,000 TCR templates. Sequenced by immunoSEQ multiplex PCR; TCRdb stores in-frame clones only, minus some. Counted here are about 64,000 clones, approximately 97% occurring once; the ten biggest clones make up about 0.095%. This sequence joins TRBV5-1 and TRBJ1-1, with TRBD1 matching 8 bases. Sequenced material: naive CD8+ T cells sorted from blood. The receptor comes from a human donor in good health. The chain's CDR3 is CASSWTGLYTEAFF. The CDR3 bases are TGCGCCAGCAGCTGGACAGGGTTATACACTGAAGCTTTCTTT.